This T cell receptor (beta chain) came from a study of vaccination and CD4 T cells after COVID-19. Study results and caveats: Spike mono-reactivity marked 304 of 307 vaccine-specific clones in convalescent patients.

Unmatched junction bases numbered 13, after V lost 3 bases and J lost 1 base. CDR1 and CDR2 (germline): DFQATT, SNEGSKA (reference sequence). The CDR3 sequence is 18 residues long. Indicated treatment: approximately 10-day PBMC culture with coronavirus spike peptide pools or control peptides (ViraFEST assay). The Oncomine TCR Beta short-read assay sequenced DNA from cultured CD4+ T cells. TCRdb redid the calling of the PCR reads with MiXCR, one entry per CDR3 protein. The sample lists some 9,600 distinct CDR3 sequences; 55% to 75% were seen once. This clonotype was observed a handful of times. Antigen specificity is unknown.

Source material: CD4+ T cells from blood, cultured in vitro. The TCR was taken from a human donor who had recovered from COVID-19. The rearrangement joins TRBV20-1 to TRBJ2-4; 9 nucleotides align to TRBD2. DNA of the CDR3: TGCAGTGCTAGTGTCATACCCGGGACTAGCTCTGCCAAAAACATTCAGTACTTC. It encodes CSASVIPGTSSAKNIQYF.